This T cell receptor (beta chain) was sequenced for a study of blood T cell repertoires in COVID-19. In the study overall: Spain, Italy and the United States supplied samples that represented acute and convalescent COVID-19. T cells, B-cell-depleted T cells, or PBMCs provided the cDNA or gDNA that served as material.

Source study methods: Reference gene primer amplification in the assay estimated nucleated cell counts. The data were produced by immunoSEQ multiplex PCR, yet TCRdb's version contains in-frame clones alone and is incomplete. From that table come the V and J calls and clone size; the DNA was used to work out D and trimming. The table includes 78,000 or so clones, around nine tenths detected once. Germline lookup yields CDR1 LNHDA and CDR2 SQIVND (reference sequence). The CDR3 spans 16 residues. V lost 1 base and J lost 5, with 15 bases in between. Sequencing was done on a sample of peripheral blood. The chain carries TRBV19 and TRBJ1-5; D not resolved. The source is a man aged 50-59 years with active or convalescent COVID-19. In nucleotides, the CDR3 is TGTGCCAGTAGTATAGCGGCAGGCTCGAGCTATCAGCCCCAGCATTTT. Translated: CASSIAAGSSYQPQHF.